This T cell receptor (beta chain) was identified in a study of CD8+ T cells in alopecia areata. The overall study: Tofacitinib exposure lasted 6 to 18 months, followed by 6 months off drug.

CDR3 length: 15 amino acids. Trimming shortened V by 1 base and J by 4 bases, and 13 bases separated the two germline ends. Germline values: CDR1 SGHRS, CDR2 YFSETQ. Once RNA had been extracted, it was reverse transcribed into cDNA to act as the sequencing template. The table came from immunoSEQ multiplex PCR; TCRdb's copy has only in-frame clones and leaves some out. The sample shows roughly 210,000 clones, less than 45% of them seen only once. Regarding treatment: oral pan-JAK inhibitor, 5-10 mg twice daily. The sample was CD4+ T cells sorted from blood, taken at roughly week 36, from a patient treated with tofacitinib. The V call is TRBV5-1, the J call TRBJ2-3; perhaps TRBD2 as D (6 bases). The receptor comes from a human donor with alopecia areata. Here the CDR3 DNA reads TGCGCCAGCAGCTTGATAGCGGAGCCCCCAGATACGCAGTATTTT. Its translation is CASSLIAEPPDTQYF.